The sequence of this T cell receptor beta chain was determined in a study of immune evolution from preneoplasia to lung adenocarcinoma. Study-wide context: HLA loss of heterozygosity: under 7.5% AIS, about 15% MIA, around 33% ADC, none AAH.

The data were produced by immunoSEQ multiplex PCR, yet TCRdb's version contains in-frame clones alone and is incomplete. The data contain about 26,000 clones, 65% to 75% of them singletons. This clone was picked up a small number of times. The CDR3 runs 16 residues. V shed 3 bases and J shed 5 bases, with 20 bases lying between them. Germline CDR1 is SGHRS and CDR2 is YFSETQ. The TCR originated in a person aged 55 to 75 with invasive lung adenocarcinoma. Some clones in this sample may be carry-over from other donors' samples. The chain has TRBV5-1 and TRBJ2-5, with TRBD1 as a possible D gene (8 bases). Sequencing used FFPE invasive lung adenocarcinoma tissue. The CDR3, as DNA: TGCGCCAGCAGCTCCACAACCACAGGGGGAGGGGAGACCCAGTACTTC. This translates into CASSSTTTGGGETQYF.